This TCR beta chain was observed in a study of metastatic and nonmetastatic thyroid tumors. TCRdb re-analyzed the PCR reads through MiXCR. The table has 25,000 to 35,000 clones, about a tenth seen once. This clone was found many times. Thyroid surgery had not been preceded by any treatment in any patient. CDR3 length: 15 residues. Deletions cut 1 base from V and 6 bases from J, with 12 bases between. Input material: blood. The gene calls are TRBV12-3 or TRBV12-4 and TRBJ1-4, with a weak D call TRBD1 (6 bases). This receptor was taken from a female donor with papillary thyroid cancer or a benign thyroid nodule (not recorded which). Some clones in this sample may be carry-over from other donors' samples. The DNA of the CDR3 is TGTGCCAGCAGTTTAGGTGGGGGGCGCGATGAAAAACTGTTTTTT. This translates into CASSLGGGRDEKLFF.